This is a list of T cell receptor beta chains from one sample in a study of early T cells in non-severe SARS-CoV-2 infection. A single record per CDR3 protein comes from TCRdb applying MiXCR to the 5' RACE reads. The profile shows over 75,000 distinct CDR3 sequences, 15% of them singletons. The sample taken for sequencing was whole blood. These receptors originate from an adult who was a healthcare worker with PCR-confirmed SARS-CoV-2 infection or an uninfected control (not recorded which). CDR3s include the opening cysteine and the closing phenylalanine or tryptophan. The D gene is left open where the match is weak. Rows give clone size only sometimes, using once, few, many, or a class for an expanded clone.

TGTGCCAGCAGCTCGACCGGACTAGCGGGGTCCAATGAGCAGTTCTTC | CASSSTGLAGSNEQFF | many | TRBD2 | TRBJ2-1 | TRBV7-6
TGTGCCAGCTCACCCACAGGGGGAATAGAGACCCAGTACTTC | CASSPTGGIETQYF | many | TRBD1 | TRBJ2-5 | TRBV18
TGCAGTACTAGCGGGAGCAATGAGCAGTTCTTC | CSTSGSNEQFF | few | TRBD2 | TRBJ2-1 | TRBV20-1
TGCAGTGCTAGAGATAGCGGCTACACTGAAGCTTTCTTT | CSARDSGYTEAFF | NA | NA | TRBJ1-1 | TRBV20-1
TGTGCCAGCAGTTTATTTCCTAGCGGGACCTACGAGCAGTACTTC | CASSLFPSGTYEQYF | many | TRBD2 | TRBJ2-7 | TRBV27
TGTGTCATCAGTCGGGGCTTGTACAATGAGCAGTTCTTC | CVISRGLYNEQFF | NA | NA | TRBJ2-1 | TRBV10-3
TGCAGTGCTAGAGATAGGACTAGCGGGTGGAATGAGCAGTTCTTC | CSARDRTSGWNEQFF | NA | TRBD2 | TRBJ2-1 | TRBV20-1
TGTGCCAGCAGTTCCGGGACAGGGGGTATTGAGCAGTACTTC | CASSSGTGGIEQYF | NA | TRBD1 | TRBJ2-7 | TRBV9
TGTGCCACCCGACGAGGGACAGGGAATGGCGAGCAGTACTTC | CATRRGTGNGEQYF | NA | TRBD1 | TRBJ2-7 | TRBV2
TGTGCCAGCAGTTTGAGCAGGGCTGGCTACACCTTC | CASSLSRAGYTF | NA | NA | TRBJ1-2 | TRBV28
TGTGCCAGCAGTTTAGAACAGGGCCTGAGCACAGATACGCAGTATTTT | CASSLEQGLSTDTQYF | few | NA | TRBJ2-3 | TRBV12-3/TRBV12-4
TGTGCCAGCAGATTTCAGACTACTTTCGACACTGAAGCTTTCTTT | CASRFQTTFDTEAFF | few | NA | TRBJ1-1 | TRBV7-9
TGTGCCAGCAGTCCACCACAAGGGGGAATCACCGGGGAGCTGTTTTTT | CASSPPQGGITGELFF | few | NA | TRBJ2-2 | TRBV12-3/TRBV12-4
TGTGCCACCAGCAGAGATCTCGTACTAGCGAAAGATACGCAGTATTTT | CATSRDLVLAKDTQYF | few | TRBD2 | TRBJ2-3 | TRBV15
TGCAGTGCTAGTAGGGCAGATACGCAGTATTTT | CSASRADTQYF | NA | NA | TRBJ2-3 | TRBV20-1
TGTGCCAGCAGCTTTTACCAGGAGACTATAACCCTCGCTTTT | CASSFYQETITLAF | NA | NA | TRBJ1-5 | TRBV5-8
TGCAGTGCTAGAGTAAAAGCGACTAGCGGGAGCGGTAGAGATACGCAGTATTTT | CSARVKATSGSGRDTQYF | many | TRBD2 | TRBJ2-3 | TRBV20-1
TGTGCCAGCAGTTTCTTGCGGAGCCCCCTGTACGAGCAGTACTTC | CASSFLRSPLYEQYF | few | NA | TRBJ2-7 | TRBV27
TGTGCCAGCAGTGACCCACGGGGAAAAGCTTTCTTT | CASSDPRGKAFF | NA | NA | TRBJ1-1 | TRBV2
TGTGCCATCAGTGAGTCCGGGGGGTCGGCCAAAAACATTCAGTACTTC | CAISESGGSAKNIQYF | many | TRBD2 | TRBJ2-4 | TRBV10-3
TGTGCCAGCAGCGGACGACAGGGAAACTCTGGGGCCAACGTCCTGACTTTC | CASSGRQGNSGANVLTF | many | TRBD1 | TRBJ2-6 | TRBV7-2
TGTGCCTGGAACTATCCACAGAATTTCTCACCCCTCCACTTT | CAWNYPQNFSPLHF | many | NA | TRBJ1-6 | TRBV30
TGTGCCAGCAGCCAAGCCGTACTAGCGGGAAACGTCGAGCAGTACTTC | CASSQAVLAGNVEQYF | few | TRBD2 | TRBJ2-7 | TRBV3-1
TGTGCCAGTAACACTGAAGCTTTCTTT | CASNTEAFF | few | NA | TRBJ1-1 | TRBV18
TGCAGTGCTACAAGGGGGACAAGCCCTTCCTACGAGCAGTACTTC | CSATRGTSPSYEQYF | few | NA | TRBJ2-7 | TRBV20-1
TGTGCCAGCAGTTTGACCCTCGCGAGCTCCTACGAGCAGTACTTC | CASSLTLASSYEQYF | few | NA | TRBJ2-7 | TRBV28
TGTGCCAGCAGTGCCCTAGCGGTAGCCAAAAACATTCAGTACTTC | CASSALAVAKNIQYF | many | TRBD2 | TRBJ2-4 | TRBV2
TGTGCCAGCAGCTCGGGACGGATTACCAATGAGCAGTTCTTC | CASSSGRITNEQFF | few | NA | TRBJ2-1 | TRBV28
TGTGCCAGCAGGGGGGGAGAAAACTATGGCTACACCTTC | CASRGGENYGYTF | many | NA | TRBJ1-2 | TRBV9
TGTGCCAGCAGCCCCATCACCGGGACTAGCGGGGGGGAGGATACGCAGTATTTT | CASSPITGTSGGEDTQYF | few | TRBD2 | TRBJ2-3 | TRBV4-2
TGTGCCAGCAGCGAATACCGACAGGGTAAAGGCACAGATACGCAGTATTTT | CASSEYRQGKGTDTQYF | NA | TRBD1 | TRBJ2-3 | TRBV7-9
TGTGCGGGACAAAGTACCCCTGGGGCCAACGTCCTGACTTTC | CAGQSTPGANVLTF | few | NA | TRBJ2-6 | TRBV2
TGTGCCAGCAAGACCGGGGATACGCAGTATTTT | CASKTGDTQYF | many | NA | TRBJ2-3 | TRBV28
TGCAGTGCTAGAGATCTGGGGCTAGTGGCAGATACGCAGTATTTT | CSARDLGLVADTQYF | many | NA | TRBJ2-3 | TRBV20-1
TGTGCCAGCGGTACCCTGGGCGAGCAGTACTTC | CASGTLGEQYF | many | NA | TRBJ2-7 | TRBV27
TGTGCCAGCAGTCTAGATGGGACTAGCGGTACGTGGACCCAGTACTTC | CASSLDGTSGTWTQYF | NA | TRBD2 | TRBJ2-5 | TRBV27
TGTGCCAGCAGCTTAGGACGGGGAGCGGGTGCCCCCACAGATACGCAGTATTTT | CASSLGRGAGAPTDTQYF | NA | NA | TRBJ2-3 | TRBV11-2
TGCAGTGCTGTTCAAAAGAATGAAAAACTGTTTTTT | CSAVQKNEKLFF | few | NA | TRBJ1-4 | TRBV20-1
TGTGCCAGCAGGCATACTAGCTCCTCGGCCGGGGAGCTGTTTTTT | CASRHTSSSAGELFF | few | NA | TRBJ2-2 | TRBV7-6
TGTGCCAGCAGTGAAGAACAGGGTCCCAACGAGCAGTACTTC | CASSEEQGPNEQYF | NA | NA | TRBJ2-7 | TRBV6-1
TGTGCCAGCAGAAGTCCGGGGTACGAGCAGTACTTC | CASRSPGYEQYF | NA | NA | TRBJ2-7 | TRBV28
TGTGCCAGCAGTTTGACCGGGACTAGCGGGCATGAGCAGTTCTTC | CASSLTGTSGHEQFF | few | TRBD2 | TRBJ2-1 | TRBV12-3/TRBV12-4
TGTGCCAGCAGTCCAACTAGCGGGAGCCCCGGGGAGCTGTTTTTT | CASSPTSGSPGELFF | many | TRBD2 | TRBJ2-2 | TRBV27
TGTGCCAGCAGCCAACGGGACAGGGGTTACGTGAACACTGAAGCTTTCTTT | CASSQRDRGYVNTEAFF | many | TRBD1 | TRBJ1-1 | TRBV14
TGTGCCAGCAGCCCACGACAGGGGGCGCAAGCTTTCTTT | CASSPRQGAQAFF | NA | TRBD1 | TRBJ1-1 | TRBV7-9
TGTGCCAGCAGCATCCTAGCGGGAGTCATTTCCTACAATGAGCAGTTCTTC | CASSILAGVISYNEQFF | NA | TRBD2 | TRBJ2-1 | TRBV7-2
TGTGCCAGCAGCTTGGCCGGAGGGATTGACAGGTACTACGAGCAGTACTTC | CASSLAGGIDRYYEQYF | NA | NA | TRBJ2-7 | TRBV5-6
TGTGCCAGCAGTTTCTCAGGGTATGAAAAACTGTTTTTT | CASSFSGYEKLFF | once | NA | TRBJ1-4 | TRBV12-3/TRBV12-4
TGTGCCAGCAGTTTCGGGGGGACTAGCTGGGATACGCAGTATTTT | CASSFGGTSWDTQYF | NA | TRBD2 | TRBJ2-3 | TRBV27